The entry below gives a single T cell receptor beta chain sequence along with its context. This clonotype came up a few times. Its antigen specificity is not known. Qualities for individual bases were not recorded, and no much larger clone is one base off. The TCR beta CDR3 regions were amplified from RNA transcripts. The first round of RT-PCR for the TCR CDR3 was performed with the HTBI primer set and the Qiagen OneStep RT-PCR kit. Libraries were constructed in a second round of multiplex PCR, after which size selection and purification were performed. Sequencing of the libraries was done on an Illumina HiSeq2000 using paired-end 100 bp reads. Concerning the study's data processing: SOAPnuke was used to process the raw data, removing reads that contained adapters or uncalled bases, had a mean Phred below 15, or lacked an exact match to the constant primer or identifier. High-quality paired reads were merged using COPE v1.2.5, and each unique nucleotide sequence was defined as a clonotype. Clonotypes were aligned to IMGT TRBV, TRBD and TRBJ reference segments using MiTCR v1.1. The analysis included only V-J combinations with a frequency above 0.0001, which together covered roughly 99% of the repertoires. The TCS score was defined as F50 (clonal expansion) divided by E x V (chaos), with BLOSUM62-based TCRdist calculated between CDR3 peptides within each V-J. Welch's t-statistics and random forest reduced roughly 500 V-J features to roughly 13, which were used in a naive Bayes classifier (R e1071). The public reads were run again by TCRdb, first through fastp at Q25 and then through MiXCR, and only productive beta chains were kept. Duplicate CDR3 protein sequences are folded into a single record with the most common DNA and genes. TCRdb's processing, not the authors', yielded these V and J calls. The sample table lists over 400,000 distinct CDR3 sequences, 22% of them with a count of one. The biggest ten clones account for 45% to 55% of the sample.

The sample belongs to a study of T cells in Graves' hyperthyroidism and ophthalmopathy (dated by TCRdb to 2018 to 2020). The study in broad terms: Peripheral blood was collected at initial diagnosis, before any treatment. A discovery cohort of about 100 patients, about 44 with Graves' ophthalmopathy and under 60 with stable Graves' hyperthyroidism, was used to find distinguishing TCR V-J signatures. Prospective prediction of ophthalmopathy was tested in an independent validation cohort of 18 to 20 hyperthyroidism patients and 17 patients who later progressed to ophthalmopathy. The 90 to 100 discovery patients were randomly split 7:3 into training and test sets. Thyroid tissue and blood T-cell repertoires from about six Graves' hyperthyroidism patients were also compared in the study. After sampling, hyperthyroidism patients received methimazole starting at 30 mg daily, and ophthalmopathy patients received high-dose intravenous methylprednisolone. The paper reports TCR Vbeta CDR3 sequencing of 135 peripheral blood samples: approximately 41 ophthalmopathy, 75 to 80 hyperthyroidism and approximately 17 progressor patients.

Ophthalmopathy patients had moderately to severely active disease, with a Clinical Activity Score of 3 or more, a NOSPECS grade of 4 or more, and a disease duration of less than 3 months. Patients with uncontrolled infections, other autoimmune diseases, pregnancy or lactation were excluded. Diagnoses were established on the basis of clinical symptoms, serum thyroxine and TRAb, thyroid ultrasound, and orbital computed tomography. PBMCs were separated from under 11 ml of fresh peripheral blood using Ficoll-Paque density gradient centrifugation. Total RNA was extracted using Trizol reagent, and RNA quality was assessed on an Agilent 2100 Bioanalyzer. Study-wide findings and limitations: Sample size was not statistically predetermined, and investigators were not blinded to group allocation. A 13 V-J signature model separated ophthalmopathy from stable hyperthyroidism, with around 91% sensitivity and roughly 81% specificity in cross-validation and 80%/75% in testing. Most expanded thyroid clonotypes (frequency above 0.001) were also detected in blood, a finding suggesting that blood repertoires may reflect thyroid immune responses. During validation, the model predicted progression to ophthalmopathy a median of approximately 6 months ahead of onset, with almost 71% sensitivity and almost 75% specificity.

This receptor was identified in an older woman with Graves' ophthalmopathy. The source material was blood.

The CDR3 region has the sequence CASSAGQRNQPQHF. The DNA reads as follows: TGTGCCAGCAGTGCCGGACAGCGCAATCAGCCCCAGCATTTT. The rearranged segments are TRBV12-3 or TRBV12-4 and TRBJ1-5; a tentative D match to TRBD1 spans 6 bases. Trimming removed 5 bases from V and 2 bases from J, leaving 10 bases between the germline ends. The CDR3 numbers 14 residues from cysteine through phenylalanine. The CDR3 DNA has 42 bases and is translated from base 1.